This TCR beta chain was captured by sequencing in a study of beta chain features in type 1 diabetes. Note on this clone: The sample holds other DNA sequences that translate to the same CDR3.

Expressed TCRB transcripts were sequenced after all isolated RNA was converted to cDNA. Data came from immunoSEQ multiplex PCR; TCRdb stores just in-frame clones and leaves some out. The sample carries 970,000 or so clones, 15% to 20% recorded once. CD4+ naive, central memory, regulatory and stem cell-like memory subsets were isolated by sorting on CD45RO/CCR7/CD25/CD127/CD95/CD27. Over 95% purity was reached by all sorted populations. Trimming removed 5 bases at V and 2 bases at J, with 10 bases between. CDR1 SEHNR and CDR2 FQNEAQ come from the germline V gene (reference sequence). The CDR3 covers 13 residues.

The J gene is TRBJ2-7, the V gene TRBV7-9; possible D gene TRBD2, 5 bases. The TCR comes from a woman under 30 in good health. Material: naive CD4+ T cells from blood. The CDR3 coding sequence is TGTGCCAGCAGCCCCCCGGGGACCTACGAGCAGTACTTC. Its translation: CASSPPGTYEQYF. Filled out from reference TRBV7-9 and TRBJ2-7, the complete variable domain reads DTGVSQNPRHKITKRGQNVTFRCDPISEHNRLYWYRQTLGQGPEFLTYFQNEAQLEKSRLLSDRFSAERPKGSFSTLEIQRTEQGDSAMYLCASSPPGTYEQYFGPGTRLTVT.